This T cell receptor (beta chain) was profiled in a study of CD8 T cells in Susac syndrome. With random hexamers, roughly 0.45 to 1 ug RNA was reverse transcribed. Amplification of TCR beta CDR3 spanned 54 Vbeta and 13 Jbeta via immunoSEQ multiplex PCR. MiXCR, applied by TCRdb to the immunoSEQ multiplex PCR reads, yields one record per CDR3 protein. The sample includes about 430,000 distinct CDR3 sequences, 85% seen only once; the top ten take 0.12%. Germline CDR1 reads SGHKS; CDR2 reads YYEKEE (reference sequence). The V gene lost 2 bases and the J gene lost 5 bases, with 13 bases spanning the gap. The CDR3 covers 14 residues.

The chain carries TRBV5-5 and TRBJ1-1; D not certain. This TCR was sampled from a human donor with multiple sclerosis. The specimen sequenced was CD8+ T cells from PBMCs. The CDR3 is CASSLPTESTEAFF. CDR3 sequence (DNA): TGTGCCAGCAGCTTACCGACGGAGTCAACTGAAGCTTTCTTT.